This TCR beta chain emerged from a study of T cell repertoires in cytomegalovirus infection. TCRdb re-analysed the reads in MiXCR, keeping a single row per CDR3 protein. The sample includes 680,000 or so distinct CDR3 sequences, roughly 33% of them seen just once. The germline V gene has CDR1 SEHNR and CDR2 FQNEAQ (reference sequence). Trimming left V 5 bases short and J 6 bases short, with 11 bases between. CDR3 size: 12 residues. On this clonotype itself: Its specificity is not known.

This receptor was identified in a human donor in good health (CMV status not recorded). Some clones in this sample may be carry-over from other donors' samples. Sequenced material: cultured PBMCs, taken from culture after CMV antigen stimulation. The J gene is TRBJ2-7, the V gene TRBV7-9; D is perhaps TRBD1 (5 bases). In DNA form, the CDR3 reads TGTGCCAGCAGCCCCGGACACGGCGAGCAGTACTTC. This gives the protein CASSPGHGEQYF.